This T cell receptor beta chain was captured by sequencing in a study of OX40 agonist ivuxolimab in advanced cancers. About the full investigation: Ivuxolimab was an agonistic, fully human IgG2 monoclonal antibody directed against OX40 (CD134), a costimulatory receptor. Intravenous ivuxolimab was administered to patients every 2 weeks at six dose levels: 0.01, 0.1, 0.3, 1.5, 3 and 10 mg/kg. Of the approximately 54 dose-escalation patients, hepatocellular carcinoma was present in around 19, melanoma in around 15, renal cell carcinoma in 9 and head and neck cancer in 9. A male proportion of 75% to 85% and a mean age of approximately 61 years, ranging from roughly 23 to 80, were recorded for the dose-escalation cohort. Prior anti-PD-1, anti-PD-L1 or anti-CTLA-4 therapy was permitted, and checkpoint inhibitors had been received by under 50% of dose-escalation patients. Partial responses occurred in three dose-escalation patients: two with cutaneous melanoma and one with hepatocellular carcinoma. Peripheral TCRbeta sequencing was intended to test whether TCR sequence diversity was altered and clonal T-cell expansion was caused by ivuxolimab. The paper describes the monotherapy dose-escalation part (N of about 54 patients) of the phase I trial of ivuxolimab. Overall study outcomes, separate from this receptor: At doses of 0.1 to 3.0 mg/kg, clonal expansion of both CD4+ and CD8+ blood T cells was observed from baseline to week 6. Antigen specificity was not determined for the clonally expanded peripheral T cells. On average, CD8+ T cells showed more expanded clones than CD4+ T cells after ivuxolimab. In partial responders in the 0.1-3.0 mg/kg groups, normalized peripheral clonal expansion was found to be among the lowest, especially among CD8+ T cells. Low levels of normalized T-cell clonal expansion were also seen in some nonresponding patients.

Taken from cysteine to phenylalanine, the CDR3 has 14 residues. The CDR3 DNA has 42 bases and is translated from base 1. From the germline V gene, CDR1 is SQVTM and CDR2 is ANQGSEA. Here V drops 7 bases and J drops 0 bases, and the junction holds 7 bases not matched to any gene. The trial excluded patients who had a history of autoimmune disease or who were on systemic immunosuppression. Peripheral blood for TCR sequencing was collected from all dose cohorts at baseline, on cycle 4 day 1, and on cycle 7 day 1. Samples were obtained from an open-label, multicenter, first-in-human phase I dose-escalation trial of ivuxolimab. Adults with locally advanced or metastatic head and neck squamous cell, hepatocellular, melanoma or renal cell carcinoma were enrolled in the trial. Before TCR sequencing, CD4+ and CD8+ T cells were separately sorted from peripheral blood. To sequence the TCRbeta CDR3 region, genomic DNA was isolated from the sorted cells. The immunoSEQ Assay was used for sequencing of TCRbeta CDR3 regions. As stored in TCRdb, this immuneACCESS dataset retains in-frame rearrangements with V and J assigned. A fraction of the clones does not appear; measured against another copy, unresolved V genes explain less than half of the discrepancy, and the remainder lacks a known reason. In all, the sample holds some 59,000 clones, and roughly 82% of those were seen once. Together, the top ten hold about 3.5% of the sample.

Regarding this clone: What antigen it recognizes has not been identified. There are no base qualities to consult, and no much larger clone falls within one base.

Rearrangement joined TRBV29-1 to TRBJ1-1; 8 bases in the middle match TRBD1. Sequencing used CD4+ or CD8+ T cells sorted from blood, obtained in a trial of the OX40 agonist ivuxolimab. The sequence came from an adult with an advanced solid tumor such as melanoma, head and neck, liver or kidney cancer. At the DNA level, the sequence is TGCAGCGCCCGGACAGGGCCCGTGAACACTGAAGCTTTCTTT. Its translation is CSARTGPVNTEAFF.